The sequence of this T cell receptor beta chain was determined in a study of OX40 agonist ivuxolimab in advanced cancers. At the level of the study: Patients' therapy was ivuxolimab, an antibody that acts as an agonist of OX40 (CD134). Intravenous ivuxolimab at 0.01 to 10 mg/kg was given to patients every 2 weeks.

The method was immunoSEQ multiplex PCR; TCRdb's version includes in-frame clones alone and lacks a portion of them. Altogether about 83,000 clones are present, approximately 91% being singletons, with the ten largest covering 0.6% to 0.9%. As for this clone: Its antigen is undetermined.

Study outcomes and limitations: There were, on average, more expanded clones in CD8+ T cells than in CD4+. Among expanded peripheral T cells, antigen specificity went undetermined.

Germline CDR1 is SGHNT and CDR2 is YYREEE (reference sequence). With 3 bases removed from V and 1 base from J, the gap between germline ends came to 7 bases. The CDR3 totals 13 residues. V and J are TRBV5-4 and TRBJ1-1; D not certain. This sequence originates from an adult with an advanced solid tumor such as melanoma, head and neck, liver or kidney cancer. The source material was CD4+ or CD8+ T cells sorted from blood, sampled in a trial of the OX40 agonist ivuxolimab. This chain's CDR3 is CASSSGRNTEAFF. The CDR3, as DNA: TGTGCCAGCAGCTCCGGGCGGAACACTGAAGCTTTCTTT.